This TCR beta chain was captured by sequencing in a study of preoperative IRX-2 immunotherapy in early breast cancer. Stated treatment: preoperative locoregional IRX-2 cytokine immunotherapy. Only in-frame clones appear in the TCRdb table, and some are missing; sequencing was by immunoSEQ multiplex PCR. The table includes 40,000 to 50,000 clones, around three quarters detected once. The CDR3 runs 14 residues. The receptor comes from a human donor with breast cancer. The rearrangement links TRBV22-1 to TRBJ2-7; the D call of TRBD2 is as the table states it, not checked on the DNA. TRBV22-1 has pseudogene status. This material consisted of tumor tissue, taken after IRX-2 immunotherapy. This CDR3 is CASSLLAGARVQYF. In DNA, the CDR3 is TGTGCCAGCAGTCTCCTAGCGGGGGCCCGAGTGCAGTACTTC.